Only a few counts were recorded for the clone carrying this T cell receptor (beta chain). This entry comes from a study of T cell changes during pregnancy in multiple sclerosis. The CDR3 contains 15 residues. CDR1 is MDHEN, CDR2 SYDVKM, per germline. V dropped 3 bases and J dropped 1 base, with 13 bases sitting between them. Clones were sequenced by immunoSEQ multiplex PCR, and TCRdb holds only the in-frame ones, with some missing. Among 45,000 to 60,000 clones, about 93% were seen once, and the ten largest hold roughly 0.66%. The chain recombines TRBV28 with TRBJ2-7; possible D gene TRBD2, 6 bases. The sequence derives from a female donor in good health, enrolled as a control in a pregnancy study. The sequences come from CD4+ T cells from peripheral blood mononuclear cells, collected after pregnancy. The CDR3 region is CASSFGPRGSYEQYF. Here the CDR3 DNA reads TGTGCCAGCAGTTTCGGACCCCGGGGGTCCTACGAGCAGTACTTC.